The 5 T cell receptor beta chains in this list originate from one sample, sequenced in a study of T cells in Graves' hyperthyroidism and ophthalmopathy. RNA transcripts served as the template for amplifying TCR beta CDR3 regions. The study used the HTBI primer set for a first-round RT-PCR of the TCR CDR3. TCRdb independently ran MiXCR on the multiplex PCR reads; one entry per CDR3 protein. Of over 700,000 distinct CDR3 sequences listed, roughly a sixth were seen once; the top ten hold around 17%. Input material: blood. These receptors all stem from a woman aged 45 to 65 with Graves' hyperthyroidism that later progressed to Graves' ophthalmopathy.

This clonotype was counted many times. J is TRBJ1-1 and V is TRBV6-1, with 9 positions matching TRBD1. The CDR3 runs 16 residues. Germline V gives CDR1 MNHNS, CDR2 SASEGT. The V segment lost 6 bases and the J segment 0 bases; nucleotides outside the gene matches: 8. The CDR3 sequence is CASSPGTGLMNTEAFF. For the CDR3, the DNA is TGTGCCAGCAGCCCCGGGACAGGGCTCATGAACACTGAAGCTTTCTTT.

The CDR3 nucleotides read TGTGCCAGCAGCGAGCAGGGGGAGACTAGCCGGTTCGGGGCCTACAATGAGCAGTTCTTC. It codes for CASSEQGETSRFGAYNEQFF. This rearrangement joins TRBV7-9 to TRBJ2-1; D might be TRBD1 or TRBD2, each matching 7 bases. Per the germline V gene, CDR1 is SEHNR and CDR2 is FQNEAQ (reference sequence). The CDR3 has 20 amino acids. V lost 5 bases and J lost 2, with 28 bases in between. Full variable domain (rest looked up from reference TRBV7-9 and TRBJ2-1): DTGVSQNPRHKITKRGQNVTFRCDPISEHNRLYWYRQTLGQGPEFLTYFQNEAQLEKSRLLSDRFSAERPKGSFSTLEIQRTEQGDSAMYLCASSEQGETSRFGAYNEQFFGPGTRLTVL.

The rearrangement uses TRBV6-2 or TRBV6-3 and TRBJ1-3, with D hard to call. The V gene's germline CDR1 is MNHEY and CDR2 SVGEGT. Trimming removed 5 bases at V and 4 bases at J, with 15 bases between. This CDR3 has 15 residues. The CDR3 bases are TGTGCCAGCAGTAGCCCCGGGGTTTTCGGAAACACCATATATTTT. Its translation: CASSSPGVFGNTIYF.

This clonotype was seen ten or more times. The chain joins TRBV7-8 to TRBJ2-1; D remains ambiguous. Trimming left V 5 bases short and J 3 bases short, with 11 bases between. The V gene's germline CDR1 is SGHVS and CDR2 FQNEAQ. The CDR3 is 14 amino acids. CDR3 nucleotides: TGTGCCAGCAGCCAGAGTTGGGACTACAATGAGCAGTTCTTC. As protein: CASSQSWDYNEQFF.

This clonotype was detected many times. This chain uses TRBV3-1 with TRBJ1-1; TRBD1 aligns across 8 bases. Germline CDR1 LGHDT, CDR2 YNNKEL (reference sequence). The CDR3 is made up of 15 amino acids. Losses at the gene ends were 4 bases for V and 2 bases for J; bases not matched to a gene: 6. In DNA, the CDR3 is TGTGCCAGCAGCCTCCGACAGGGGATTAACACTGAAGCTTTCTTT. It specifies CASSLRQGINTEAFF. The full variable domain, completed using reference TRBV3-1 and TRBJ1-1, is DTAVSQTPKYLVTQMGNDKSIKCEQNLGHDTMYWYKQDSKKFLKIMFSYNNKELIINETVPNRFSPKSPDKAHLNLHINSLELGDSAVYFCASSLRQGINTEAFFGQGTRLTVV.